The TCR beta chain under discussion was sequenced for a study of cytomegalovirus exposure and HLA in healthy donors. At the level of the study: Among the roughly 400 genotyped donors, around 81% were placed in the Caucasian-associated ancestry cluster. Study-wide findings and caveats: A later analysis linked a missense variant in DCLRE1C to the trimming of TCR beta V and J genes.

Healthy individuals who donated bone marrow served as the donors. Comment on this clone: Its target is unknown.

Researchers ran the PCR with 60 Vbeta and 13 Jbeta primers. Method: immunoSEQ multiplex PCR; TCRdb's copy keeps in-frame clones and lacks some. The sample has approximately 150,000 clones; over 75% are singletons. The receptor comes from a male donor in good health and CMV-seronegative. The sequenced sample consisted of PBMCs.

CDR3 DNA sequence: TGTGCCAGTAGCAACGGACAGGGGAGCTCCTACGAGCAGTACTTC. As protein: CASSNGQGSSYEQYF. This chain connects TRBV19 to TRBJ2-7; 9 nucleotides agree with TRBD1. With V trimmed by 6 bases and J by 0 bases, 6 bases remained unmatched. Per the germline V gene, CDR1 is LNHDA and CDR2 is SQIVND (reference sequence). The CDR3 loop spans 15 amino acids.